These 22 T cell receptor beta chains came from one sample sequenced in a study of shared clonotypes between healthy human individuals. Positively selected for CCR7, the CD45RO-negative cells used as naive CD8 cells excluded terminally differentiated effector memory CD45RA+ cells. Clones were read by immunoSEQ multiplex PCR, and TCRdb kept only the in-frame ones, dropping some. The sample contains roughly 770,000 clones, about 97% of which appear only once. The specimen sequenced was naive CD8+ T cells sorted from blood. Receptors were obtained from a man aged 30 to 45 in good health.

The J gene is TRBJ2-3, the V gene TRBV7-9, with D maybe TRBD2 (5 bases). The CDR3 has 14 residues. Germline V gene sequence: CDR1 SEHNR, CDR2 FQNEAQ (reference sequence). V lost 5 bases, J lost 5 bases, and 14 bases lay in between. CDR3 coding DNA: TGTGCCAGCAGCGGAGGCGAGACTGGAGATACGCAGTATTTT. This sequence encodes CASSGGETGDTQYF.

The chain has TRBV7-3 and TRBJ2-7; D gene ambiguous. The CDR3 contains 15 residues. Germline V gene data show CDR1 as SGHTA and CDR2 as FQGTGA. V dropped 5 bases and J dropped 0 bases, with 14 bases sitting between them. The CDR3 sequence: CASSPMVGGSYEQYF. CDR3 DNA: TGTGCCAGCAGCCCAATGGTTGGCGGCTCCTACGAGCAGTACTTC.

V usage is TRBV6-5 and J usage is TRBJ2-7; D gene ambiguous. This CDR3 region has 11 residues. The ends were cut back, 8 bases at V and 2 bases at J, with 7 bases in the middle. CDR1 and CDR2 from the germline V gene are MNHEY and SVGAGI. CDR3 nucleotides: TGTGCCAGCGGGGTACCCTACGAGCAGTACTTC. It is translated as CASGVPYEQYF.

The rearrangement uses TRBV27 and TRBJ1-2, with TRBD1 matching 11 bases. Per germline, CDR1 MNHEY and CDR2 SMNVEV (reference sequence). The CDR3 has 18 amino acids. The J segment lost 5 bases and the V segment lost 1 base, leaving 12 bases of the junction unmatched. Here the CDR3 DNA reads TGTGCCAGCAGTTTATTGGGGACAGGGGGTGCCTGGGAGTATGGCTACACCTTC. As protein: CASSLLGTGGAWEYGYTF.

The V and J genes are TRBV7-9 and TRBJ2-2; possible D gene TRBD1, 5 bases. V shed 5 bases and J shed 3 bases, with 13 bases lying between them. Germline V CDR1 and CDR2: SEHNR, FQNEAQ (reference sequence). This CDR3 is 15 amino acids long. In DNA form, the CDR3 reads TGTGCCAGCAGCACCCTGGACAAATACACCGGGGAGCTGTTTTTT. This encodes CASSTLDKYTGELFF.

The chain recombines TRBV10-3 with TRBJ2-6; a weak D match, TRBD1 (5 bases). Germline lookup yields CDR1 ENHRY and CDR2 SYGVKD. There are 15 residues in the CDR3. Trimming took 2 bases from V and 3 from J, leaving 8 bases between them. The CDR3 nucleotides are TGTGCCATCAGTGAGGACAGAGATGGGGCCAACGTCCTGACTTTC. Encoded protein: CAISEDRDGANVLTF.

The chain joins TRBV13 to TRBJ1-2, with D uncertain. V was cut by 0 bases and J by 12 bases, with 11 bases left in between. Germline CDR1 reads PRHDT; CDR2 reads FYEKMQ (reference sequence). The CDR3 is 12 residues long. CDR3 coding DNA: TGTGCCAGCAGCTTAGGCACGGATGAACACACCTTC. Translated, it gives CASSLGTDEHTF.

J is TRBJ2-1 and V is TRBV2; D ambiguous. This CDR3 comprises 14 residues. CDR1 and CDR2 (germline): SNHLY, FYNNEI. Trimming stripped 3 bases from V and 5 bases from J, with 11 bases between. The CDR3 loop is CASSEESTHNEQFF. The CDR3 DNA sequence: TGTGCCAGCAGTGAGGAGAGTACACACAATGAGCAGTTCTTC.

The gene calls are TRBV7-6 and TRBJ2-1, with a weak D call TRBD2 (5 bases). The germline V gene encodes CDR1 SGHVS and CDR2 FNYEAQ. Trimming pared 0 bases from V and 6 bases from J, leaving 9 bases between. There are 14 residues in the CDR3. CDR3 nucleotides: TGTGCCAGCAGCTTAGCCCGGGATTTCAATGAGCAGTTCTTC. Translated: CASSLARDFNEQFF. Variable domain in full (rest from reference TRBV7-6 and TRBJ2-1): GAGVSQSPRYKVTKRGQDVALRCDPISGHVSLYWYRQALGQGPEFLTYFNYEAQQDKSGLPNDRFSAERPEGSISTLTIQRTEQRDSAMYRCASSLARDFNEQFFGPGTRLTVL.

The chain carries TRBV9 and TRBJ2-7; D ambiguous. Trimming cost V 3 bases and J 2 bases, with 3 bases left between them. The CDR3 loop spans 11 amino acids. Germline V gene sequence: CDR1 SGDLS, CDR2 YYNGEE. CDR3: CASSDAYEQYF. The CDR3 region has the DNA TGTGCCAGCAGCGACGCCTACGAGCAGTACTTC.

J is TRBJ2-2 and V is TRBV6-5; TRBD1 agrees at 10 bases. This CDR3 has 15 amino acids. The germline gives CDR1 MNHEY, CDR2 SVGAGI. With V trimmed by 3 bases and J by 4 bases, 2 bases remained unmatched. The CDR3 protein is CASSYRTGGTGELFF. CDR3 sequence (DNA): TGTGCCAGCAGTTATAGGACAGGGGGCACCGGGGAGCTGTTTTTT.

The CDR3 bases are TGTGCCAGCAGCGTAGTACCAGAGACCCAGTACTTC. It translates to CASSVVPETQYF. J is TRBJ2-5 and V is TRBV7-9; D is undetermined. Germline V gene lookup returns CDR1 SEHNR and CDR2 FQNEAQ (reference sequence). The CDR3 totals 12 residues. Trimming took off 5 bases at V and 4 bases at J, with 8 bases between the two ends. Full variable domain (remainder filled in from reference TRBV7-9 and TRBJ2-5): DTGVSQNPRHKITKRGQNVTFRCDPISEHNRLYWYRQTLGQGPEFLTYFQNEAQLEKSRLLSDRFSAERPKGSFSTLEIQRTEQGDSAMYLCASSVVPETQYFGPGTRLLVL.

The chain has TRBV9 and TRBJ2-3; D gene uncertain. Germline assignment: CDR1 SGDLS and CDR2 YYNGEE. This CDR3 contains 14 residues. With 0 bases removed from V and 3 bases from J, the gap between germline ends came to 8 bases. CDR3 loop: CASSVDPGTDTQYF. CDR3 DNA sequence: TGTGCCAGCAGCGTAGACCCTGGAACAGATACGCAGTATTTT. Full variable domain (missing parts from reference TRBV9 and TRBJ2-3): DSGVTQTPKHLITATGQRVTLRCSPRSGDLSVYWYQQSLDQGLQFLIQYYNGEERAKGNILERFSAQQFPDLHSELNLSSLELGDSALYFCASSVDPGTDTQYFGPGTRLTVL.

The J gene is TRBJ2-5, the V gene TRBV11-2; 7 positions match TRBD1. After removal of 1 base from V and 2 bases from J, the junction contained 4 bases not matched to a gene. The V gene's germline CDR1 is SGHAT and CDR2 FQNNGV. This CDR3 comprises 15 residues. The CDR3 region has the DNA TGTGCCAGCAGCTTAGGGGACAGTTCTCAAGAGACCCAGTACTTC. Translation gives CASSLGDSSQETQYF.

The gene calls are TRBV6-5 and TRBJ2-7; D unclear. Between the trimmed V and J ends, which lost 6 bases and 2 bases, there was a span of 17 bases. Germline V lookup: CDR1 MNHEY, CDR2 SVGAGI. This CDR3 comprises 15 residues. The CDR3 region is CASSPLRGTPYEQYF. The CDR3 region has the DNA TGTGCCAGCAGCCCTCTCCGCGGTACCCCCTACGAGCAGTACTTC.

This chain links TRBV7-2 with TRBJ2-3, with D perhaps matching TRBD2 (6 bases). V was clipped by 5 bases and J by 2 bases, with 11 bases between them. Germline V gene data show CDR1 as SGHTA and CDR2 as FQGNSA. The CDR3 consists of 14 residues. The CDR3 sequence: CASSQAGLTDTQYF. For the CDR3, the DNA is TGTGCCAGCAGCCAAGCGGGTCTCACAGATACGCAGTATTTT.

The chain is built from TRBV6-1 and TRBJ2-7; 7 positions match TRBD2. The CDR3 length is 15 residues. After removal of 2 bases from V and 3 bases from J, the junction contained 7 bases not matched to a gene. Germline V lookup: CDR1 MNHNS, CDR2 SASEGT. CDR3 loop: CASSESGTGVYEQYF. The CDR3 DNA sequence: TGTGCCAGCAGTGAAAGCGGGACTGGGGTCTACGAGCAGTACTTC.

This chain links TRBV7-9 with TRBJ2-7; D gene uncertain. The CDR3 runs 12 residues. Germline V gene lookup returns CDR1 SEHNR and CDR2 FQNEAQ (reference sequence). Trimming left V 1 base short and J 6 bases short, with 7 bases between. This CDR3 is CASSLGPTEQYF. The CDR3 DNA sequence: TGTGCCAGCAGCTTAGGTCCTACCGAGCAGTACTTC. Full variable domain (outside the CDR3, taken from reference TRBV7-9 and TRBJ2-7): DTGVSQNPRHKITKRGQNVTFRCDPISEHNRLYWYRQTLGQGPEFLTYFQNEAQLEKSRLLSDRFSAERPKGSFSTLEIQRTEQGDSAMYLCASSLGPTEQYFGPGTRLTVT.

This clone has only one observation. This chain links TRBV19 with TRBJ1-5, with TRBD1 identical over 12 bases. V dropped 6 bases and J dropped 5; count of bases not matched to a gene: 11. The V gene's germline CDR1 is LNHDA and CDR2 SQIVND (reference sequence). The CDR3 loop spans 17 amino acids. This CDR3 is CASRNVRDRGPYQPQHF. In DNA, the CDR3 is TGTGCCAGTAGAAACGTCCGGGACAGGGGGCCCTATCAGCCCCAGCATTTT.

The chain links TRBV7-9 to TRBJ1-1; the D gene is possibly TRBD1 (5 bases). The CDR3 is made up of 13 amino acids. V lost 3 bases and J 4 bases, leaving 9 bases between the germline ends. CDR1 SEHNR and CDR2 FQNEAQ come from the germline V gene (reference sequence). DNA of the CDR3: TGTGCCAGCAGCTTCAGTGGGGCCACTGAAGCTTTCTTT. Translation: CASSFSGATEAFF.

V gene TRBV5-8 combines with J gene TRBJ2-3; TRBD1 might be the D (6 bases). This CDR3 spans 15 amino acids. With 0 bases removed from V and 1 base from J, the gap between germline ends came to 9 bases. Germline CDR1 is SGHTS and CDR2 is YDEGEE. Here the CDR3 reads CASSLGTAGTDTQYF. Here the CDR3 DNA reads TGTGCCAGCAGCTTGGGGACAGCAGGCACAGATACGCAGTATTTT.

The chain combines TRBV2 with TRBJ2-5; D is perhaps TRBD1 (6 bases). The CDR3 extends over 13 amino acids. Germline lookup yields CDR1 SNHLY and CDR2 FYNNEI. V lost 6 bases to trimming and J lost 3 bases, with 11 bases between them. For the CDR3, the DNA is TGTGCCAGCAGGGACAGAACCAAAGAGACCCAGTACTTC. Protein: CASRDRTKETQYF. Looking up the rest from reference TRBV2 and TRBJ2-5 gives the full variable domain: EPEVTQTPSHQVTQMGQEVILRCVPISNHLYFYWYRQILGQKVEFLVSFYNNEISEKSEIFDDQFSVERPDGSNFTLKIRSTKLEDSAMYFCASRDRTKETQYFGPGTRLLVL.